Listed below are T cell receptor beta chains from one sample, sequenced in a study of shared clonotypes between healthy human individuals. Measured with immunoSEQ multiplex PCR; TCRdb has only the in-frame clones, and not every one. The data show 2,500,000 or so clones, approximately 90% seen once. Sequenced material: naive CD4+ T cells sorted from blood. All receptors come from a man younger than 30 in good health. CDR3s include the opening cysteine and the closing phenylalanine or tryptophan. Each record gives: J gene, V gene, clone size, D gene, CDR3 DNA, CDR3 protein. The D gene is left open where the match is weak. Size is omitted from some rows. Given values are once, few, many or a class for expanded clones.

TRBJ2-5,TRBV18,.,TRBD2,TGTGCCAGCTCCCCCCCGGGGGGGGTCCAAGAGACCCAGTACTTC,CASSPPGGVQETQYF
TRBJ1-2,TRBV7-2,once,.,TGTGCCAGCAGCTTATACAGGCCTAACTATGGCTACACCTTC,CASSLYRPNYGYTF
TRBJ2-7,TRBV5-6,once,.,TGTGCCAGCAGCATGCTTGGGTACGAGCAGTACTTC,CASSMLGYEQYF
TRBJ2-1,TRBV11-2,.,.,TGTGCCAGCAGCTTATACGCGACTGGAGCATACAATGAGCAGTTCTTC,CASSLYATGAYNEQFF
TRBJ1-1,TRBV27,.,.,TGTGCCAGCATACGTGCGCTGGGCACTGAAGCTTTCTTT,CASIRALGTEAFF
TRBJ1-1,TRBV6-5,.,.,TGTGCCAGCAGTAGGGAAGGTACTGAAGCTTTCTTT,CASSREGTEAFF
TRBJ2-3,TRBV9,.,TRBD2,TGTGCCAGCAGCTTACTCTGGGATAGCGGGGGCACAGATACGCAGTATTTT,CASSLLWDSGGTDTQYF
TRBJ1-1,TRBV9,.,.,TGTGCCAGCAGCGTAGTGGACAGCCGGAACACTGAAGCTTTCTTT,CASSVVDSRNTEAFF
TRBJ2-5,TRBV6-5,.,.,TGTGCCAGCAGTTACGCCCAGGGTGGGGAGACCCAGTACTTC,CASSYAQGGETQYF
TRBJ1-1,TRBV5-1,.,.,TGCGCCAGCAGCTTGGAAGGAGTAAAAAACACTGAAGCTTTCTTT,CASSLEGVKNTEAFF